This record concerns one T cell receptor (beta chain) sequence. This entry belongs to a study of human T cells and chemical hapten exposure. Whole-study context: The use of 2% DPC on roughly 2 cm by roughly 2 cm of upper inner arm skin constituted sensitization. Small discrepancies in pooled library volume mainly accounted for the varying TCR yields per sample.

MiXCR, run by TCRdb on the RACE reads, gives a single entry per CDR3 protein. The table has roughly 260,000 distinct CDR3 sequences, approximately 8.4% seen once; the top ten hold 2.3%. Documented time point: pre-sensitization, week 0. Treatment described: therapeutic diphenylcyclopropenone sensitization with weekly scalp DPC. The CDR3 is 14 residues long. V lost 4 bases to trimming and J lost 4 bases, with 12 bases between them. Germline-derived CDR1 and CDR2 are KGHDR and SFDVKD. The specimen was whole blood, collected in connection with sensitization to the hapten diphenylcyclopropenone (DPC). The clonotype comes from a woman aged 40-49 years with alopecia areata. Some clones in this sample may be carry-over from other donors' samples. This chain joins TRBV24-1 and TRBJ1-2, with D unresolved. CDR3 loop: CATSEGSTVYGYTF. The CDR3 bases are TGTGCCACCAGTGAAGGGTCGACCGTCTATGGCTACACCTTC.